Each of the 18 T cell receptor beta chains below was sequenced from the same sample in a study of T-cell memory formation after mild COVID-19. TCRdb independently ran MiXCR on the 5' RACE reads; one entry per CDR3 protein. The data show around 530,000 distinct CDR3 sequences, less than 25% seen once. Input material: PBMCs or a T cell subset sorted from them (not recorded which). Receptors were obtained from an adult woman who had mild COVID-19 (a few samples of this study predate the infection). Cell type and time point are not known.

This clonotype has more than one count but fewer than ten. The rearrangement uses TRBV7-9 and TRBJ1-6; weak D call: TRBD1 (5 bases). V dropped 5 bases and J dropped 4 bases, with 6 bases sitting between them. The CDR3 sequence is 13 residues long. Germline CDR1 is SEHNR and CDR2 is FQNEAQ (reference sequence). The CDR3 is CASSEGYNSPLHF. CDR3 DNA: TGTGCCAGCAGCGAGGGGTATAATTCACCCCTCCACTTT.

This clonotype has a handful of counts. The V gene is TRBV29-1, the J gene TRBJ2-3; 7 nucleotides match TRBD2. Trimming took 8 bases from V and 2 from J; bases not matched to a gene: 4. The germline V gene encodes CDR1 SQVTM and CDR2 ANQGSEA. The CDR3 is 12 amino acids. The DNA of the CDR3 is TGCAGCCCTAGCGGACCCACAGATACGCAGTATTTT. It translates to CSPSGPTDTQYF.

This clonotype was counted a few times. The J gene is TRBJ2-7, the V gene TRBV4-1; 7 nucleotides match TRBD1. The V and J ends lost 0 bases and 2 bases, in that order; junction bases with no gene match: 10. This CDR3 has 17 residues. The germline V gene has CDR1 MGHRA and CDR2 YSYEKL. CDR3 nucleotide sequence: TGCGCCAGCAGCCAAGACGCCATCGAACAGGGGACCTACGAGCAGTACTTC. Its translation: CASSQDAIEQGTYEQYF.

This clonotype was observed a few times. This rearrangement joins TRBV7-2 to TRBJ2-2; D might be TRBD1 (5 bases). The germline V and J ends were trimmed by 2 bases and 10 bases, with 20 bases remaining between them. Germline values: CDR1 SGHTA, CDR2 FQGNSA. The CDR3 sequence is 16 residues long. Here the CDR3 reads CASSLYLTDPDEELFF. CDR3 bases: TGTGCCAGCAGCTTATATTTGACAGACCCGGATGAGGAGCTGTTTTTT.

The CDR3 spells CSVEVGLAGGSSYNEQFF. CDR3 nucleotides: TGCAGCGTTGAAGTGGGACTAGCGGGGGGGAGCTCCTACAATGAGCAGTTCTTC. The V gene is TRBV29-1, the J gene TRBJ2-1, with 16 bases lining up with TRBD2. V dropped 1 base and J dropped 0; count of bases not matched to a gene: 3. Looked up from germline, CDR1 is SQVTM and CDR2 is ANQGSEA. The CDR3 totals 18 residues.

CDR3 sequence reads: CSAREGRGTDTQYF. The DNA for the CDR3 is TGCAGTGCTAGAGAGGGACGGGGCACAGATACGCAGTATTTT. This chain uses TRBV20-1 with TRBJ2-3, with D possibly being TRBD1 or TRBD2 (5 bases each). V was clipped by 0 bases and J by 1 base, with 8 bases between them. Germline values: CDR1 DFQATT, CDR2 SNEGSKA (reference sequence). The CDR3 has 14 amino acids.

This clonotype was picked up a small number of times. J is TRBJ2-7 and V is TRBV7-8; no definite D call. CDR1 is SGHVS and CDR2 is FQNEAQ in the germline V gene. The ends were cut back, 5 bases at V and 4 bases at J, with 12 bases in the middle. The CDR3 is 13 residues long. Here the CDR3 reads CASSPYPGYEQYF. The CDR3 coding sequence is TGTGCCAGCAGCCCCTACCCAGGATACGAGCAGTACTTC.

J is TRBJ2-7 and V is TRBV4-3, with a tentative D call TRBD2 (6 bases). The CDR3 is 14 amino acids. Looked up from germline, CDR1 is LGHNA and CDR2 is YSLEER. Trimming stripped 4 bases from V and 0 bases from J, with 10 bases between. The CDR3 DNA follows: TGCGCCAGCAGCCCCCCGGGGGACTCCTACGAGCAGTACTTC. Protein: CASSPPGDSYEQYF.

As to this clonotype: It is likely a read error, because the conserved phenylalanine at the end of the CDR3 is missing. The DNA is left out, because the CDR3 cannot be placed on it with certainty; the CDR3 is given as TCRdb lists it. This rearrangement joins TRBV14 to TRBJ1-2; the D segment call TRBD1 is taken from the table without a DNA check. Germline-derived CDR1 and CDR2 are SGHDN and FVKESK. Termini included, the CDR3 measures 11 amino acids. Here the CDR3 reads CASSPCFRARG.

The chain links TRBV25-1 to TRBJ2-6; the D is unclear. V was cut by 5 bases and J by 2 bases, with 4 bases left in between. The CDR3 is made up of 13 amino acids. Germline V CDR1 and CDR2: MGHDK, SYGVNS. The CDR3 protein is CASSSPGANVLTF. The CDR3 coding sequence is TGTGCCAGCAGTTCCCCTGGGGCCAACGTCCTGACTTTC.

This clonotype was counted only a few times. The chain carries TRBV20-1 and TRBJ1-1; the match to TRBD1 covers 11 bases. Losses at the gene ends were 6 bases for V and 4 bases for J; bases not matched to a gene: 7. The germline V gene encodes CDR1 DFQATT and CDR2 SNEGSKA (reference sequence). CDR3 size: 14 residues. The CDR3 nucleotides are TGCAGTGCAACAACCGGGACAGGGGGCACTGAAGCTTTCTTT. Translating gives CSATTGTGGTEAFF.

V and J are TRBV14 and TRBJ2-1; D gene ambiguous. The CDR3 spans 14 residues. Germline CDR1 SGHDN, CDR2 FVKESK. The V gene lost 3 bases and the J gene lost 5 bases, with 11 bases spanning the gap. The CDR3 DNA reads TGTGCCAGCAGCCAGGGGTTGCAGGACAATGAGCAGTTCTTC. It is translated as CASSQGLQDNEQFF.

The J gene is TRBJ2-5, the V gene TRBV7-9; D assignment may be TRBD1 or TRBD2 (5 bases each). Trimming took off 5 bases at V and 5 bases at J, with 15 bases between the two ends. The germline V gene encodes CDR1 SEHNR and CDR2 FQNEAQ (reference sequence). The CDR3 spans 14 residues. The CDR3 spells CASSPRGQGETQYF. Here the CDR3 DNA reads TGTGCCAGCAGCCCCCGGGGCCAGGGTGAGACCCAGTACTTC.

This clonotype was observed at least ten times. The chain uses TRBV20-1 and TRBJ2-7; possibly TRBD2 for D (5 bases). Per germline, CDR1 DFQATT and CDR2 SNEGSKA (reference sequence). The CDR3 runs to 14 residues. The V and J ends lost 3 bases and 7 bases respectively, with 19 bases between them. DNA for the CDR3: TGCAGTGCTAGTGGGCCGGGCCAACGGGAAGAGCAGTACTTC. It is translated as CSASGPGQREEQYF.

V usage is TRBV12-3 or TRBV12-4 and J usage is TRBJ2-3, with 9 positions matching TRBD1. V was clipped by 4 bases and J by 0 bases; unmatched bases: 17. This CDR3 comprises 20 residues. CDR3 in amino acids: CASSSRGPGQGFSSTDTQYF. The DNA of the CDR3 is TGTGCCAGCAGTTCCCGTGGCCCGGGACAGGGATTTTCTAGCACAGATACGCAGTATTTT.

This sequence joins TRBV6-5 and TRBJ2-3, with 9 bases matching TRBD2. The CDR3 consists of 16 residues. CDR1 is MNHEY, CDR2 SVGAGI, per germline. V gave up 8 bases and J gave up 0 bases; unmatched junction bases: 9. This CDR3 is CASRRTSAASTDTQYF. The CDR3 DNA is TGTGCCAGCCGACGGACTAGCGCAGCTAGCACAGATACGCAGTATTTT.

The rearrangement joins TRBV20-1 to TRBJ1-1; D remains unclear. CDR3 size: 10 residues. Germline values: CDR1 DFQATT, CDR2 SNEGSKA (reference sequence). V shed 8 bases and J shed 6 bases, with 10 bases lying between them. The CDR3 region has the DNA TGCAGTTTGAGGATACCTGAAGCTTTCTTT. Its protein is CSLRIPEAFF.

This clonotype was counted only a few times. CDR3 loop: CASSLASGRSLDTQYF. The CDR3 DNA reads as TGTGCCAGCAGCTTAGCTAGCGGGAGGTCCCTGGATACGCAGTATTTT. This chain connects TRBV7-9 to TRBJ2-3; 10 bases are a match to TRBD2. J was trimmed by 6 bases and V by 0 bases; bases with no gene match: 6. This CDR3 is 16 amino acids long. In germline, CDR1 is SEHNR, CDR2 FQNEAQ (reference sequence).